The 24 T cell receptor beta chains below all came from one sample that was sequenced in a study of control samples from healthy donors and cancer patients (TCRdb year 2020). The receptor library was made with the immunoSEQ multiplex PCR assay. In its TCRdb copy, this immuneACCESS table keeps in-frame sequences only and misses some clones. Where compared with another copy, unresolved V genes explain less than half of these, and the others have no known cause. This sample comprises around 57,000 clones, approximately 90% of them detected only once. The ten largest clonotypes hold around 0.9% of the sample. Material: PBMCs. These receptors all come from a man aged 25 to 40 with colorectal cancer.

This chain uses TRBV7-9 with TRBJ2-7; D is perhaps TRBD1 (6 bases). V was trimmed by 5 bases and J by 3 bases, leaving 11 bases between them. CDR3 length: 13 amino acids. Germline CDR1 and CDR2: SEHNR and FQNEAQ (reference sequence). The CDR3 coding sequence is TGTGCCAGCAGCCCGGACAGTTACTACGAGCAGTACGTC. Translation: CASSPDSYYEQYV.

The CDR3 DNA sequence: TGTGCCAGCAAAACCGGAGTAGAATATGGCTACACCTTC. This gives the protein CASKTGVEYGYTF. The rearrangement joins TRBV27 to TRBJ1-2; D call uncertain. Between the trimmed V and J ends, which lost 7 bases and 5 bases, there was a span of 14 bases. Germline CDR1 MNHEY, CDR2 SMNVEV (reference sequence). This CDR3 is built from 13 residues.

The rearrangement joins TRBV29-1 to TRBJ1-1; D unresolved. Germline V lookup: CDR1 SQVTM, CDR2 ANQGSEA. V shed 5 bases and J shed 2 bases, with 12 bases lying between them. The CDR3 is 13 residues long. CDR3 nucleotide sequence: TGCAGCGTTAGTAGACCACCCAACACTGAAGCTTTCTTT. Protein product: CSVSRPPNTEAFF.

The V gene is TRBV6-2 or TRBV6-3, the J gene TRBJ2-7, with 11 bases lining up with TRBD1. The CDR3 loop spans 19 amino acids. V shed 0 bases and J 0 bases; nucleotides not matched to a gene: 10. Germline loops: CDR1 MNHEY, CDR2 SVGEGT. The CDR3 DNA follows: TGTGCCAGCAGTTACTCGATTTGGACAGGGGGCTGGAGCTCCTACGAGCAGTACGTC. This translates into CASSYSIWTGGWSSYEQYV.

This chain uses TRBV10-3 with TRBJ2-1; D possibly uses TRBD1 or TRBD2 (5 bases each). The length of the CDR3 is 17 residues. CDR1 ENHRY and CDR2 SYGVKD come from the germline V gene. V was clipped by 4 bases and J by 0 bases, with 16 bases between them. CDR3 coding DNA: TGTGCCATCAGTGGGGGGAGACGGGTCGGCTCCTACAATGAGCAGTTCTTC. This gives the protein CAISGGRRVGSYNEQFF.

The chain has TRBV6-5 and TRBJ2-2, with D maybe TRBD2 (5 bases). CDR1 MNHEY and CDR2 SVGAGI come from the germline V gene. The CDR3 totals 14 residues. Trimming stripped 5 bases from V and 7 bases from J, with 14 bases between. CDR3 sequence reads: CASSPRGRFGELFF. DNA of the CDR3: TGTGCCAGCAGTCCCCGGGGTCGGTTCGGGGAGCTGTTTTTT.

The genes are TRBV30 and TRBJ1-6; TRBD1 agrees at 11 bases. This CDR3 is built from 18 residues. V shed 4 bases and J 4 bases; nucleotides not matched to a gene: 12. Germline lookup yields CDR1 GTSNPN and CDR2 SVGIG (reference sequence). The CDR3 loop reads CAWTSGTGGPVYNSPLHF. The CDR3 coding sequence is TGTGCCTGGACAAGCGGGACAGGGGGACCCGTATATAATTCACCCCTCCACTTT.

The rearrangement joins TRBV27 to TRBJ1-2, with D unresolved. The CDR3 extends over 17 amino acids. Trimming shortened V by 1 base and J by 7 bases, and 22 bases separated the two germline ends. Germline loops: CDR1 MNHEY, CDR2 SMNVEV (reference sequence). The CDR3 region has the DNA TGTGCCAGCAGTTTATGGGTAGATTTGTACAACTCGCGTGGCTACACCTTC. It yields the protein CASSLWVDLYNSRGYTF.

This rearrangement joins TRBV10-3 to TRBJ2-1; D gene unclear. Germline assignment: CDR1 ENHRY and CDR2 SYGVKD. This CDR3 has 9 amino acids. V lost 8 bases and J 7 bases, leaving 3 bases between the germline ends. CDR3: CAIGNEQFF. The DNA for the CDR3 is TGTGCCATCGGGAATGAGCAGTTCTTC.

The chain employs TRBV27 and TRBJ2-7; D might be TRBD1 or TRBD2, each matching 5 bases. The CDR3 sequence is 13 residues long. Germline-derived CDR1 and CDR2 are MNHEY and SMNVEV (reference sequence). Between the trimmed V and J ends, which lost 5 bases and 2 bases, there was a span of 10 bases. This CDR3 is CASSMGRAYEQYF. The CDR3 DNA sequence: TGTGCCAGCAGTATGGGACGGGCCTACGAGCAGTACTTC.

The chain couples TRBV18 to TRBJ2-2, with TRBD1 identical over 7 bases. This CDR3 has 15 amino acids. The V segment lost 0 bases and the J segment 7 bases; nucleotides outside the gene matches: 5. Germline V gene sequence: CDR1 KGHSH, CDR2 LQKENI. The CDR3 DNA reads TGTGCCAGCTCACCACCGACAGGGTTGAGCGGGGAGCTGTTTTTT. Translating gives CASSPPTGLSGELFF. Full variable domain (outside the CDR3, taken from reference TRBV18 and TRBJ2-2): NAGVMQNPRHLVRRRGQEARLRCSPMKGHSHVYWYRQLPEEGLKFMVYLQKENIIDESGMPKERFSAEFPKEGPSILRIQQVVRGDSAAYFCASSPPTGLSGELFFGEGSRLTVL.

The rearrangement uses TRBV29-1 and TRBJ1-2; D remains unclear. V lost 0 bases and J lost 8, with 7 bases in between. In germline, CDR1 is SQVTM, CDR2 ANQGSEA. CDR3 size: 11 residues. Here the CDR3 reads CSVEDSGGYTF. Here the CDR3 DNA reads TGCAGCGTTGAAGACAGTGGGGGCTACACCTTC.

The CDR3 sequence: CATSRVGQSYEQYV. The CDR3 bases are TGTGCCACCAGCAGAGTGGGACAGTCCTACGAGCAGTACGTC. The chain employs TRBV15 and TRBJ2-7; TRBD1 matches 7 bases. The germline V gene encodes CDR1 LNHNV and CDR2 YYDKDF (reference sequence). Germline trimming cut 1 base from V and 1 base from J; bases unmatched to any gene: 1. This CDR3 is 14 amino acids long.

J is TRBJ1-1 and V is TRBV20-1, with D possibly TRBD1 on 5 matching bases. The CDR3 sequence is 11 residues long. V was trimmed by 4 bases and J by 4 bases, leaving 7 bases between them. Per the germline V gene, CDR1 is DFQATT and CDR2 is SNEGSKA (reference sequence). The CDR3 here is CSATRGTEAFF. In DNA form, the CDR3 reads TGCAGTGCTACAAGGGGCACTGAAGCTTTCTTT.

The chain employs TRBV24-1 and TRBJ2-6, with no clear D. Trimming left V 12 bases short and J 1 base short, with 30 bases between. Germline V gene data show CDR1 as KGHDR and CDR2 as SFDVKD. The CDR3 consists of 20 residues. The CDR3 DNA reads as TGTGCCTCCATTCCCAGAAAGGACGGTTCCTCACCATCTGGGGCCAACGTCCTGACTTTC. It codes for CASIPRKDGSSPSGANVLTF.

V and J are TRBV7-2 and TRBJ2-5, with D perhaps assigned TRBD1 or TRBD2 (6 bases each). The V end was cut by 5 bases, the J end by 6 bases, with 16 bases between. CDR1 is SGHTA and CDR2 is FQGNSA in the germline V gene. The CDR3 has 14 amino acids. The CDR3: CASSLAGEVKTQYF. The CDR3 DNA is TGTGCCAGCAGCCTTGCAGGGGAGGTGAAGACCCAGTACTTC.

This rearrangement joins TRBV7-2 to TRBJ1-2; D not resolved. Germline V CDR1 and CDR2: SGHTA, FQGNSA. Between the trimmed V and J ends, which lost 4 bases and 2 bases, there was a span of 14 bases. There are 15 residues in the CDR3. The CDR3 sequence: CASSSSGSANYGYTF. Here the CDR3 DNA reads TGTGCCAGCAGCTCCTCGGGGTCCGCAAACTATGGCTACACCTTC.

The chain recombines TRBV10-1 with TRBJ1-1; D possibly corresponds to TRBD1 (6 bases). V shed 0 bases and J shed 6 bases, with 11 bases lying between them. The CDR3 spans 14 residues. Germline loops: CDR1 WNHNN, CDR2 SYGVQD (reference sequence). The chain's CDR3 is CASSESRGNPEAFF. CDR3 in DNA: TGCGCCAGCAGTGAGTCAAGGGGGAATCCTGAAGCTTTCTTT.

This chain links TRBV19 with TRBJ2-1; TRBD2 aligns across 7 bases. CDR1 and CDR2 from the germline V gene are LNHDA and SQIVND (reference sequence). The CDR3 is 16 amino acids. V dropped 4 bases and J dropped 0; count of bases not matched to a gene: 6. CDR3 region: CASSKPGGASYNEQFF. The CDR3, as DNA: TGTGCCAGTAGTAAGCCGGGGGGTGCCTCCTACAATGAGCAGTTCTTC. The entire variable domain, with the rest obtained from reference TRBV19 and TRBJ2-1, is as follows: DGGITQSPKYLFRKEGQNVTLSCEQNLNHDAMYWYRQDPGQGLRLIYYSQIVNDFQKGDIAEGYSVSREKKESFPLTVTSAQKNPTAFYLCASSKPGGASYNEQFFGPGTRLTVL.

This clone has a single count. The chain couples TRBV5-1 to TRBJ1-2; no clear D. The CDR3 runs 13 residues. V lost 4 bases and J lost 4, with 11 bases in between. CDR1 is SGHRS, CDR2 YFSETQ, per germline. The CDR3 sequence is CASSQDEAYGYTF. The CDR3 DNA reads TGCGCCAGCAGCCAGGACGAAGCCTATGGCTACACCTTC.

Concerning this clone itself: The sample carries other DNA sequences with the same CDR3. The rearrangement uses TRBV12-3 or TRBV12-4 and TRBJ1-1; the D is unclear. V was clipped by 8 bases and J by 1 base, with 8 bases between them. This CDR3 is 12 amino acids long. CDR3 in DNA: TGTGCCAGCCGAAATGGGAACACTGAAGCTTTCTTT. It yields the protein CASRNGNTEAFF.

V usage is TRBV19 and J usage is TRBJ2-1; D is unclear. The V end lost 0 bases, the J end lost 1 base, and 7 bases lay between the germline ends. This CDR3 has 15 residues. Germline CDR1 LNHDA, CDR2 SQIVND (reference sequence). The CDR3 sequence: CASSIDRGSYNEQFF. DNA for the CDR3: TGTGCCAGTAGTATAGATAGAGGTTCCTACAATGAGCAGTTCTTC.

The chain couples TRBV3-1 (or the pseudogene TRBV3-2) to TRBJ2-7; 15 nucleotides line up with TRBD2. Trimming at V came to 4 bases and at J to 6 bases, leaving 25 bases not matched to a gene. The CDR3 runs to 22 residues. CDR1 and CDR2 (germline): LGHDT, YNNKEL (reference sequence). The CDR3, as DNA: TGTGCCAGCAGCCTTCGATATCTCGCTCCAAAGGGACTAGCGGGGGGCCCCCGCGAGCAGTACGTC. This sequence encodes CASSLRYLAPKGLAGGPREQYV.

The CDR3 loop reads CASSFLDQAGELFF. CDR3 DNA sequence: TGCGCCAGCAGCTTCCTAGATCAGGCCGGGGAGCTGTTTTTT. The J gene is TRBJ2-2, the V gene TRBV5-1; no definite D call. CDR3 size: 14 residues. V lost 2 bases to trimming and J lost 6 bases, with 11 bases between them. In germline, CDR1 is SGHRS, CDR2 YFSETQ. Full variable domain (rest looked up from reference TRBV5-1 and TRBJ2-2): KAGVTQTPRYLIKTRGQQVTLSCSPISGHRSVSWYQQTPGQGLQFLFEYFSETQRNKGNFPGRFSGRQFSNSRSEMNVSTLELGDSALYLCASSFLDQAGELFFGEGSRLTVL.